The 28 T cell receptor beta chains below were found in one sample sequenced in a study of blood T cells in healthy people across ages. Using a J-beta primer mix together with a sample-barcoded 5' primer, a second PCR was run for about 6 to 12 cycles. Via MiXCR, TCRdb re-called the 5' RACE reads, giving one row per CDR3 protein. Of about 800,000 distinct CDR3 sequences in the sample, 20% to 30% were seen once. This same sample was also part of a study on T cells of mothers and their children.

Input material: blood. The source of these receptors is a boy aged 10-17 years in good health.

This clonotype has just one count. The CDR3 loop is CASSLGSLDTQYF. DNA for the CDR3: TGTGCCAGCAGCTTAGGCAGTTTAGATACGCAGTATTTT. V usage is TRBV7-3 and J usage is TRBJ2-3, with no clear D. There are 13 residues in the CDR3. Germline V CDR1 and CDR2: SGHTA, FQGTGA. V lost 2 bases, J lost 5 bases, and 8 bases lay in between.

The rearrangement links TRBV7-9 to TRBJ2-5, with 14 bases matching TRBD2. The J call may be in error: the DNA end matches TRBJ2-7 better. Germline V gives CDR1 SEHNR, CDR2 FQNEAQ (reference sequence). This CDR3 is built from 16 residues. CDR3 bases: TGTGCCAGCAGCCCAAAAGGACTAGCGGGAGGCTACGAGCAGTACTTC. Its translation is CASSPKGLAGGYEQYF.

The genes are TRBV20-1 and TRBJ2-5; perhaps TRBD1 as D (5 bases). The better agreement between TRBJ2-7 and the DNA end casts doubt on the J call. This CDR3 spans 15 amino acids. Germline V gene sequence: CDR1 DFQATT, CDR2 SNEGSKA (reference sequence). CDR3 residues: CSARLWTSYGCEQYF. CDR3 bases: TGCAGTGCTAGACTTTGGACAAGCTACGGGTGCGAGCAGTACTTC.

The rearrangement links TRBV20-1 to TRBJ1-1; 9 nucleotides align to TRBD1. V lost 6 bases to trimming and J lost 7 bases; unmatched junction nucleotides: 9. The CDR3 is 13 residues long. CDR1 DFQATT and CDR2 SNEGSKA come from the germline V gene (reference sequence). The CDR3 bases are TGCAGTGCCAAGCCGGGACAGGGAAATGAAGCTTTCTTT. This sequence encodes CSAKPGQGNEAFF.

This rearrangement joins TRBV7-3 to TRBJ2-5; 9 positions agree with TRBD2. The end of the DNA is better explained by TRBJ2-1, so the J call may be wrong. Germline-derived CDR1 and CDR2 are SGHTA and FQGTGA. CDR3 length equals 14 residues. CDR3 DNA: TGTGCCAGCAGCTTTAGCGGGGGTGGCGATGAGCAGTTCTTC. Translated, it gives CASSFSGGGDEQFF.

This clonotype was found a few times. CDR3 loop: CASSFEEGETQYF. As DNA, the CDR3 is TGTGCCAGCAGTTTTGAGGAGGGGGAGACCCAGTACTTC. V gene TRBV12-3 or TRBV12-4 combines with J gene TRBJ2-5; a weak D match, TRBD2 (6 bases). The CDR3 length is 13 residues. Trimming left V 3 bases short and J 5 bases short, with 10 bases between.

To note about this clonotype: The DNA is omitted, as the CDR3 cannot be located on it reliably, and the CDR3 follows TCRdb's listing. This sequence joins TRBV7-3 and TRBJ1-2; the table's D call, TRBD1, has no DNA check behind it. The CDR3 comprises 17 residues, both ends counted. Germline V CDR1 and CDR2: SGHTA, FQGTGA. This chain's CDR3 is CASSLMHTPWGTGSHTF.

This rearrangement joins TRBV7-9 to TRBJ2-4, with 9 bases identical to TRBD1. CDR1 and CDR2 (germline): SEHNR, FQNEAQ (reference sequence). J was trimmed by 2 bases and V by 5 bases; bases with no gene match: 4. There are 15 residues in the CDR3. CDR3 DNA: TGTGCCAGCAGCAAACAGGGGGCATCCAAAAACATTCAGTACTTC. Amino acids: CASSKQGASKNIQYF. The variable domain in full, completed from reference TRBV7-9 and TRBJ2-4, reads DTGVSQNPRHKITKRGQNVTFRCDPISEHNRLYWYRQTLGQGPEFLTYFQNEAQLEKSRLLSDRFSAERPKGSFSTLEIQRTEQGDSAMYLCASSKQGASKNIQYFGAGTRLSVL.

This clonotype has a count of ten or more. CDR3 nucleotide sequence: TGTGCCAGCGGGGGACATGTTGAAGAGACCCAGTACTTC. It specifies CASGGHVEETQYF. V is TRBV2 and J is TRBJ2-5, with D possibly matching TRBD1 (6 bases). The CDR3 extends over 13 amino acids. The germline V gene encodes CDR1 SNHLY and CDR2 FYNNEI. Trimming took 8 bases from V and 3 from J, leaving 13 bases between them.

As to this clonotype: This may be a read error, as it is one base from a much larger clone. This chain links TRBV4-1 with TRBJ2-5; 9 bases fit TRBD2. The V gene's germline CDR1 is MGHRA and CDR2 YSYEKL. With 5 bases clipped from V and 4 bases from J, the junction kept 8 bases outside the gene matches. The CDR3 has 15 residues. This CDR3 is CASSSRTSVSETQYF. The CDR3, as DNA: TGCGCCAGCAGCTCGCGGACTAGCGTCTCAGAGACCCAGTACTTC.

This clonotype has just a few counts. This chain links TRBV7-9 with TRBJ2-1; D ambiguous. V dropped 2 bases and J dropped 9 bases, with 11 bases sitting between them. The CDR3 covers 13 residues. Germline-derived CDR1 and CDR2 are SEHNR and FQNEAQ (reference sequence). CDR3 region: CASSLTSSGEQFF. The CDR3 coding sequence is TGTGCCAGCAGCTTAACAAGCAGTGGTGAGCAGTTCTTC.

A few counts support this clonotype. V is TRBV21-1 and J is TRBJ2-5. TRBV21-1 is a recognized pseudogene. The CDR3 is 16 amino acids. The CDR3 region has the DNA TGTGCCAGCAGCAAAGCAGCCAGAGTAGTAGGGGAGACCCAGTACTTC. The encoded protein is CASSKAARVVGETQYF.

Only a few counts were recorded for this clonotype. The chain has TRBV12-3 or TRBV12-4 and TRBJ2-5; possibly TRBD1 or TRBD2 for D (5 bases each). Judging by the DNA end, TRBJ2-7 fits better; the J call may be wrong. The CDR3 sequence is 15 residues long. This CDR3 is CASSLGDDAPYEQYF. The CDR3 DNA sequence: TGTGCCAGCAGTTTAGGGGACGACGCTCCCTACGAGCAGTACTTC.

The gene calls are TRBV2 and TRBJ2-1, with TRBD2 identical over 11 bases. V dropped 3 bases and J dropped 0; count of bases not matched to a gene: 10. The CDR3 length is 19 residues. Germline values: CDR1 SNHLY, CDR2 FYNNEI. CDR3 sequence reads: CASSDLRLAGRSSYNEQFF. CDR3 nucleotide sequence: TGTGCCAGCAGTGACTTGAGACTAGCGGGAAGGAGCTCCTACAATGAGCAGTTCTTC.

The V gene is TRBV6-5, the J gene TRBJ1-1, with a possible D match to TRBD1 (5 bases). The germline V gene has CDR1 MNHEY and CDR2 SVGAGI. The CDR3 runs to 15 residues. V shed 0 bases and J shed 1 base, with 9 bases lying between them. CDR3 in DNA: TGTGCCAGCAGTTACTCAGACAGCCCGAACACTGAAGCTTTCTTT. Translating it yields CASSYSDSPNTEAFF.

The V gene is TRBV7-9, the J gene TRBJ1-2; D uncertain. Trimming cost V 5 bases and J 1 base, with 20 bases left between them. The CDR3 loop spans 17 amino acids. CDR1 and CDR2 (germline): SEHNR, FQNEAQ (reference sequence). The CDR3 bases are TGTGCCAGCAGCCCACGGGCGGCAGGAGATTTTAACTATGGCTACACCTTC. Amino acids: CASSPRAAGDFNYGYTF. The full variable domain, its missing parts supplied by reference TRBV7-9 and TRBJ1-2, is DTGVSQNPRHKITKRGQNVTFRCDPISEHNRLYWYRQTLGQGPEFLTYFQNEAQLEKSRLLSDRFSAERPKGSFSTLEIQRTEQGDSAMYLCASSPRAAGDFNYGYTFGSGTRLTVV.

This clonotype was seen more than once but under ten times. The CDR3 DNA reads TGTGCCATCTCCAGGGACGGTGGAAACACCATATATTTT. It specifies CAISRDGGNTIYF. The chain has TRBV10-3 and TRBJ1-3; D is possibly TRBD1 (5 bases). The length of the CDR3 is 13 residues. Between the trimmed V and J ends, which lost 8 bases and 3 bases, there was a span of 11 bases. The germline gives CDR1 ENHRY, CDR2 SYGVKD.

This clonotype was seen only a few times. The chain joins TRBV7-2 to TRBJ2-1; D might be TRBD2 (5 bases). The J call is in doubt because the DNA end fits TRBJ2-7 better. The CDR3 is made up of 14 amino acids. Germline lookup yields CDR1 SGHTA and CDR2 FQGNSA. CDR3: CASSLGTAMEEQYF. Written as DNA, the CDR3 is TGTGCCAGCAGCTTAGGGACTGCCATGGAAGAGCAGTACTTC.

This clonotype has a handful of counts. The chain carries TRBV6-5 and TRBJ2-3, with D perhaps matching TRBD2 (6 bases). The CDR3 is made up of 16 amino acids. Germline assignment: CDR1 MNHEY and CDR2 SVGAGI. Deletions cut 0 bases from V and 4 bases from J, with 14 bases between. The chain's CDR3 is CASSYSPSAPPDTQYF. Written as DNA, the CDR3 is TGTGCCAGCAGTTACTCCCCTAGCGCACCGCCAGATACGCAGTATTTT.

The chain combines TRBV29-1 with TRBJ2-1, with 7 bases that match TRBD1. CDR3 size: 15 residues. Germline values: CDR1 SQVTM, CDR2 ANQGSEA. V lost 2 bases to trimming and J lost 0 bases; unmatched junction nucleotides: 4. CDR3 DNA sequence: TGCAGCGTTGAACAGGGGGTCATCTCCTACAATGAGCAGTTCTTC. This encodes CSVEQGVISYNEQFF.

V gene TRBV20-1 combines with J gene TRBJ2-5, with 12 nucleotides matching TRBD2. Germline CDR1 and CDR2: DFQATT and SNEGSKA (reference sequence). The CDR3 runs 17 residues. Trimming at V came to 0 bases and at J to 1 base, leaving 6 bases not matched to a gene. The chain's CDR3 is CSARDVRLAGVQETQYF. For the CDR3, the DNA is TGCAGTGCTAGAGATGTGAGACTAGCGGGAGTCCAAGAGACCCAGTACTTC.

This clonotype was observed a few times. The gene calls are TRBV9 and TRBJ2-3; no clear D. With 1 base removed from V and 3 bases from J, the gap between germline ends came to 9 bases. Germline CDR1 and CDR2: SGDLS and YYNGEE. This CDR3 spans 14 amino acids. The CDR3 reads CASSVSPQTDTQYF. DNA for the CDR3: TGTGCCAGCAGCGTATCCCCCCAAACAGATACGCAGTATTTT.

This clonotype was observed a handful of times. The chain joins TRBV4-3 to TRBJ1-1; 7 bases align to TRBD1. The CDR3 loop spans 16 amino acids. The germline gives CDR1 LGHNA, CDR2 YSLEER. V shed 3 bases and J 2 bases; nucleotides not matched to a gene: 9. The CDR3: CASSHHPTGDNTEAFF. DNA of the CDR3: TGCGCCAGCAGCCACCACCCAACAGGGGATAACACTGAAGCTTTCTTT.

This clonotype turned up a few times. J is TRBJ1-1 and V is TRBV7-2; weak D call: TRBD1 (5 bases). Trimming shortened V by 3 bases and J by 8 bases, and 16 bases separated the two germline ends. From germline, CDR1 is SGHTA and CDR2 FQGNSA. CDR3 length: 14 residues. In nucleotides, the CDR3 is TGTGCCAGCAGCTTGACTGAAGGGACCGAAGAAGCTTTCTTT. It encodes CASSLTEGTEEAFF.

This chain joins TRBV28 and TRBJ2-7; the D is unclear. The germline V gene has CDR1 MDHEN and CDR2 SYDVKM. The CDR3 contains 14 residues. The germline V and J ends were trimmed by 2 bases and 0 bases, with 8 bases remaining between them. The CDR3 DNA reads as TGTGCCAGCAGTTTAAAACAGAGCTCCTACGAGCAGTACGTC. Its protein is CASSLKQSSYEQYV.

This clonotype was counted a few times. The rearrangement uses TRBV7-2 and TRBJ2-7; 7 bases are a match to TRBD1. Looked up from germline, CDR1 is SGHTA and CDR2 is FQGNSA. The CDR3 length is 14 residues. Losses at the gene ends were 2 bases for V and 4 bases for J; bases not matched to a gene: 5. The CDR3 nucleotides read TGTGCCAGCAGCTTACCTAGGGGGCAATACGAGCAGTACTTC. Its translation: CASSLPRGQYEQYF.

V gene TRBV5-1 combines with J gene TRBJ2-3, with TRBD2 as a possible D gene (7 bases). CDR3 size: 18 residues. Germline-derived CDR1 and CDR2 are SGHRS and YFSETQ. Deletions cut 0 bases from V and 0 bases from J, with 17 bases between. The CDR3 reads CASSLASRGRTSTDTQYF. In DNA form, the CDR3 reads TGCGCCAGCAGCTTGGCTTCGCGGGGGCGTACTAGCACAGATACGCAGTATTTT.

This clonotype was counted a few times. The chain is built from TRBV7-3 and TRBJ2-1; a weak D match, TRBD2 (7 bases). The CDR3 is 15 amino acids. Germline CDR1 is SGHTA and CDR2 is FQGTGA. V was cut by 1 base and J by 8 bases, with 15 bases left in between. The CDR3 loop reads CASSLSGGGMDEQFF. For the CDR3, the DNA is TGTGCCAGCAGCTTAAGTGGCGGGGGCATGGATGAGCAGTTCTTC. The variable domain in full, with the rest retrieved from reference TRBV7-3 and TRBJ2-1, is GAGVSQTPSNKVTEKGKYVELRCDPISGHTALYWYRQSLGQGPEFLIYFQGTGAADDSGLPNDRFFAVRPEGSVSTLKIQRTERGDSAVYLCASSLSGGGMDEQFFGPGTRLTVL.